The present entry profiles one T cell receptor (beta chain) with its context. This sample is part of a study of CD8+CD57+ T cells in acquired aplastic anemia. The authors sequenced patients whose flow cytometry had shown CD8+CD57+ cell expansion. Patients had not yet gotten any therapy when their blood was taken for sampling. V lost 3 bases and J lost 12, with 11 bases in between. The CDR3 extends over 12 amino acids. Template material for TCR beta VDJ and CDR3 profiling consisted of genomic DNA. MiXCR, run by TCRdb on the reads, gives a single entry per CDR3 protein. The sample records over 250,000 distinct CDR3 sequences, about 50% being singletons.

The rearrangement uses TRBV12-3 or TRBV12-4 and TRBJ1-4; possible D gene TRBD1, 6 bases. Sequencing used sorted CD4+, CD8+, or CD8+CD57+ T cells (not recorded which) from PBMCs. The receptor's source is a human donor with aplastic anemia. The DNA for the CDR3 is TGTGCCAGCAGTTTGGGGGGGGCGGAACTGTTTTTT. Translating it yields CASSLGGAELFF.